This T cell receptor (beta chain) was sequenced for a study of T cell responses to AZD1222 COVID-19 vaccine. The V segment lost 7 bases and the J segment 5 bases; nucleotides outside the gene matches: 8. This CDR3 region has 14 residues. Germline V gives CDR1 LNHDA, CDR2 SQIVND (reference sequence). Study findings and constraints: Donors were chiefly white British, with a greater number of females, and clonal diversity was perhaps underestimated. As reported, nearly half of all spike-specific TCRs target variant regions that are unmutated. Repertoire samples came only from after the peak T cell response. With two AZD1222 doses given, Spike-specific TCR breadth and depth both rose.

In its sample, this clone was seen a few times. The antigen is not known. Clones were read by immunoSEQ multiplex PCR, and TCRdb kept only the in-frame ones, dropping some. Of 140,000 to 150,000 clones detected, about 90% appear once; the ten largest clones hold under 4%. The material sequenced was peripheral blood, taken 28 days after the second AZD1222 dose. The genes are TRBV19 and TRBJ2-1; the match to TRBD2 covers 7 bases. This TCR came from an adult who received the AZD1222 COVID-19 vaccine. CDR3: CASTSGLENNEQFF. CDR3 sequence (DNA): TGTGCCAGTACCTCTGGACTAGAGAACAATGAGCAGTTCTTC.